The entry below gives a single TCR beta chain sequence along with its context. Its antigen remains unidentified. The data were taken from a study of cytomegalovirus exposure and HLA in healthy donors. Study-level findings and limits: In a later analysis, HLA-associated TCR beta chains were more clonally expanded than equally common others. As confirmed in vitro, a few CMV-associated chains were specific for CMV antigens.

PCR involved 60 Vbeta and 13 Jbeta primers. Clones were sequenced by immunoSEQ multiplex PCR, and TCRdb holds only the in-frame ones, with some missing. The sample has 150,000 or so clones; around 82% are singletons. CDR1 is MNHEY, CDR2 SVGAGI, per germline. The CDR3 totals 13 residues. V lost 8 bases to trimming and J lost 6 bases; unmatched junction nucleotides: 9. The sample consisted of PBMCs. This receptor was identified in a male donor in good health and CMV-seronegative. V is TRBV6-5 and J is TRBJ2-7; 8 bases map to TRBD2. CDR3 region: CASSPGGPREQYF. In nucleotides, the CDR3 is TGTGCCAGCTCTCCGGGAGGGCCGCGCGAGCAGTACTTC.